These T cell receptor beta chains were read from a single sample in a study of CD8+ T cells in alopecia areata. Profiled with immunoSEQ multiplex PCR; TCRdb holds only in-frame clones, not every one. The data contain roughly 200,000 clones, roughly three fifths of them seen just once; the ten biggest clones take up around 3.2%. Sequencing was performed on CD4+ T cells sorted from blood, taken at week 4, from a patient treated with tofacitinib. The receptors were gathered from a human donor with alopecia areata. CDR3s include the opening cysteine and the closing phenylalanine or tryptophan. D genes are given only for firm matches. For some rows the clone size is stated as once, few or many, or as a class when expanded; others skip it.

D,V,length,J,size,DNA,CDR3
TRBD1,TRBV29-1,14,TRBJ1-1,.,TGCAGCGTTGAAGTGGACAGGGGGGAGGCTGAAGCTTTCTTT,CSVEVDRGEAEAFF
.,TRBV4-1,16,TRBJ2-7,.,TGCGCCAGCAGCCAACCATCACAGGGGAGGGCCTACGAGCAGTACTTC,CASSQPSQGRAYEQYF
TRBD1,TRBV7-2,17,TRBJ2-5,.,TGTGCCAGCAGCTTAAGAGGGGGCTCTAGAAATCGAGAGACCCAGTACTTC,CASSLRGGSRNRETQYF
TRBD1,TRBV27,13,TRBJ2-5,.,TGTGCCAGCATGAGGGGGCGGCTTGAGACCCAGTACTTC,CASMRGRLETQYF
.,TRBV29-1,13,TRBJ1-1,.,TGCAGTCTGGCGGGCCGTGGATTTGGGGAAGCTTTCTTT,CSLAGRGFGEAFF
.,TRBV18,14,TRBJ1-2,.,TGTGCCAGCTCACCGTCCCAGGAGGGATATGGCTACACCTTC,CASSPSQEGYGYTF
TRBD1,TRBV5-4,14,TRBJ2-7,once,TGTGCCAGCAGTTCCGGGACAGGGTCAAGAGAGCAGTACTTC,CASSSGTGSREQYF
.,TRBV2,14,TRBJ1-4,.,TGTGCCAGCCGGACGGATGCAACTAATGAAAAACTGTTTTTT,CASRTDATNEKLFF
.,TRBV7-2,13,TRBJ2-1,.,TGTGCCAGCAGCTTGGCCGGGAACAATGAGCAGTTCTTC,CASSLAGNNEQFF
.,TRBV2,16,TRBJ2-7,.,TGTGCCAGCAGTGATCCGGTCGGGTGGAACACCTACGAGCAGTACTTC,CASSDPVGWNTYEQYF
.,TRBV30,13,TRBJ1-1,.,TGTGCCTGGAGTTTGAGGTCAGGTACTGAAGCTTTCTTT,CAWSLRSGTEAFF
.,TRBV5-1,17,TRBJ2-5,once,TGCGCCAGCAGCTCCGGACCTCTTAGGATAAACCAAGAGACCCAGTACTTC,CASSSGPLRINQETQYF
.,TRBV11-3,16,TRBJ2-5,.,TGTGCCAGCAGCCCCCGGTGGGGGGACAGCCAAGAGACCCAGTACTTC,CASSPRWGDSQETQYF
.,TRBV23-1,11,TRBJ1-6,.,TGCGCCAGCAGTTTTCACAGGGCCCTCCACTTT,CASSFHRALHF
TRBD1,TRBV5-6,16,TRBJ2-2,.,TGTGCCAGCAGCCACCTGGGGACAGGGAGAACCGGGGAGCTGTTTTTT,CASSHLGTGRTGELFF
TRBD1,TRBV7-8,18,TRBJ1-1,.,TGTGCCAGCAGCTTTCCTGCCAGGACAGGGTCCTCCCACACTGAAGCTTTCTTT,CASSFPARTGSSHTEAFF
.,TRBV29-1,13,TRBJ1-4,.,TGCAGCGTGGAACTTTCCTCACGTGAAAAACTGTTTTTT,CSVELSSREKLFF
TRBD1,TRBV6-6,15,TRBJ2-7,.,TGTGCCAGCAGCTCCCGGGACAGGGGTTCGGACGAGCAGTACTTC,CASSSRDRGSDEQYF
.,TRBV4-1,16,TRBJ1-5,.,TGCGCCAGCAGCCAAGGCCCAGCCCATAGCAATCAGCCCCAGCATTTT,CASSQGPAHSNQPQHF
.,TRBV4-1,17,TRBJ1-1,few,TGCGCCAGCAGCCAAGATCTTTTTGGGGGAACGAACACTGAAGCTTTCTTT,CASSQDLFGGTNTEAFF